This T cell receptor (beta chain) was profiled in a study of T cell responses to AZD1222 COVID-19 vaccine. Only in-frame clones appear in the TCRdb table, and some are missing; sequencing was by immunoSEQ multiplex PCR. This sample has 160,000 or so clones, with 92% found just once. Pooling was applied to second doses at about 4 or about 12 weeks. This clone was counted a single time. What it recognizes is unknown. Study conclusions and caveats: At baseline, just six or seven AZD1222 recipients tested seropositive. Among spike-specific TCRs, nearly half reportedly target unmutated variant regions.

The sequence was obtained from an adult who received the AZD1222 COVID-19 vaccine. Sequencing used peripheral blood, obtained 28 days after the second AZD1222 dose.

The CDR3 reads CASSPFQINEQFF. CDR3 coding DNA: TGTGCCAGCTCACCTTTCCAAATTAATGAGCAGTTCTTC. The genes are TRBV18 and TRBJ2-1; no reliable D call. The CDR3 runs to 13 residues. With 3 bases removed from V and 7 bases from J, the gap between germline ends came to 10 bases. Germline CDR1 KGHSH, CDR2 LQKENI.